Listed below are T cell receptor beta chains from one sample, sequenced in a study of cytomegalovirus exposure and HLA in healthy donors. Using immunoSEQ multiplex PCR, the repertoire was profiled, and TCRdb retains in-frame clones only, with some absent. The sample holds more than 150,000 clones, roughly four fifths seen once. Sequenced: PBMCs. The origin of the receptors is a woman aged 18-35 years in good health and CMV-seropositive. Both conserved end residues are part of each CDR3. Each record gives: V gene, D gene, J gene, clone size, CDR3 length, CDR3 protein, CDR3 DNA. The D gene is left open where the match is weak. Clone size, where shown, is once, few, many, or a class for clones that have expanded.

v_call: TRBV7-9
d_call: -
j_call: TRBJ1-1
clone_size: once
cdr3_length: 14
cdr3_aa: CASSLRADNTEAFF
cdr3_nt: TGTGCCAGCAGCCTCAGGGCGGACAACACTGAAGCTTTCTTT

v_call: TRBV7-2
d_call: -
j_call: TRBJ2-3
clone_size: -
cdr3_length: 14
cdr3_aa: CASSLTKRRDTQYF
cdr3_nt: TGTGCCAGCAGCTTAACTAAGCGGCGGGATACGCAGTATTTT

v_call: TRBV5-4
d_call: TRBD1
j_call: TRBJ1-2
clone_size: -
cdr3_length: 13
cdr3_aa: CASSRGQEYGYTF
cdr3_nt: TGTGCCAGCAGCCGAGGACAGGAGTATGGCTACACCTTC

v_call: TRBV5-1
d_call: TRBD2
j_call: TRBJ2-3
clone_size: once
cdr3_length: 14
cdr3_aa: CASGPSGGTDTQYF
cdr3_nt: TGCGCCAGCGGCCCTAGCGGGGGTACAGATACGCAGTATTTT

v_call: TRBV5-1
d_call: TRBD1
j_call: TRBJ2-1
clone_size: -
cdr3_length: 15
cdr3_aa: CASSFGDRDDNEQFF
cdr3_nt: TGCGCCAGCAGCTTTGGGGACAGGGACGACAATGAGCAGTTCTTC

v_call: TRBV7-9
d_call: -
j_call: TRBJ1-2
clone_size: few
cdr3_length: 14
cdr3_aa: CASSLAAANYGYTF
cdr3_nt: TGTGCCAGCAGCTTAGCAGCGGCTAACTATGGCTACACCTTC

v_call: TRBV29-1
d_call: TRBD1
j_call: TRBJ2-5
clone_size: -
cdr3_length: 12
cdr3_aa: CSTGTGQETQYF
cdr3_nt: TGCAGCACCGGGACAGGCCAAGAGACCCAGTACTTC

v_call: TRBV19
d_call: TRBD1
j_call: TRBJ1-6
clone_size: -
cdr3_length: 17
cdr3_aa: CASSMPLGQGPNSPLHF
cdr3_nt: TGTGCCAGTAGTATGCCCTTGGGACAGGGGCCCAATTCACCCCTCCACTTT

v_call: TRBV18
d_call: -
j_call: TRBJ1-1
clone_size: -
cdr3_length: 14
cdr3_aa: CASSPREQGTEAFF
cdr3_nt: TGTGCCAGCTCACCGAGAGAGCAGGGCACTGAAGCTTTCTTT

v_call: TRBV7-9
d_call: -
j_call: TRBJ1-2
clone_size: once
cdr3_length: 15
cdr3_aa: CASSFTGTPFYGYTF
cdr3_nt: TGTGCCAGCAGCTTCACCGGGACACCCTTCTATGGCTACACCTTC

v_call: TRBV19
d_call: -
j_call: TRBJ2-1
clone_size: -
cdr3_length: 15
cdr3_aa: CASSIGRWAPNEQFF
cdr3_nt: TGTGCCAGTAGTATTGGGCGATGGGCCCCCAATGAGCAGTTCTTC

v_call: TRBV7-9
d_call: TRBD1
j_call: TRBJ1-2
clone_size: -
cdr3_length: 13
cdr3_aa: CASSRDRESGYTF
cdr3_nt: TGTGCCAGCAGCCGCGACAGGGAATCTGGCTACACCTTC

v_call: TRBV5-1
d_call: -
j_call: TRBJ2-3
clone_size: -
cdr3_length: 15
cdr3_aa: CASSLGGTSTDTQYF
cdr3_nt: TGCGCCAGCAGCTTGGGCGGGACTAGCACAGATACGCAGTATTTT

v_call: TRBV9
d_call: -
j_call: TRBJ1-6
clone_size: -
cdr3_length: 15
cdr3_aa: CASSGGRGGSAPLHF
cdr3_nt: TGTGCCAGCAGCGGGGGAAGGGGGGGCAGTGCACCCCTCCACTTT

v_call: TRBV28
d_call: -
j_call: TRBJ1-2
clone_size: few
cdr3_length: 16
cdr3_aa: CASYFQGRRGGYGYTF
cdr3_nt: TGTGCCAGCTACTTCCAGGGGAGACGGGGAGGGTATGGCTACACCTTC

v_call: TRBV7-9
d_call: -
j_call: TRBJ2-1
clone_size: -
cdr3_length: 14
cdr3_aa: CASSPHRAGDEQFF
cdr3_nt: TGTGCCAGCAGCCCTCACAGGGCGGGAGATGAGCAGTTCTTC

v_call: TRBV5-4
d_call: -
j_call: TRBJ2-2
clone_size: few
cdr3_length: 13
cdr3_aa: CASSPRFTGELFF
cdr3_nt: TGTGCCAGCAGCCCACGGTTTACCGGGGAGCTGTTTTTT

v_call: TRBV25-1
d_call: -
j_call: TRBJ2-5
clone_size: once
cdr3_length: 14
cdr3_aa: CASSESRGKETQYF
cdr3_nt: TGTGCCAGCAGTGAATCCCGGGGGAAAGAGACCCAGTACTTC

v_call: TRBV27
d_call: -
j_call: TRBJ2-5
clone_size: few
cdr3_length: 14
cdr3_aa: CASSLGAGMKTQYF
cdr3_nt: TGTGCCAGCAGTTTAGGGGCAGGGATGAAGACCCAGTACTTC

v_call: TRBV6-1
d_call: -
j_call: TRBJ2-7
clone_size: few
cdr3_length: 12
cdr3_aa: CASTLTGYEQYF
cdr3_nt: TGTGCCAGCACCCTCACAGGGTACGAGCAGTACTTC

v_call: TRBV29-1
d_call: -
j_call: TRBJ1-2
clone_size: few
cdr3_length: 15
cdr3_aa: CSVEGGVGTNYGYTF
cdr3_nt: TGCAGCGTTGAGGGCGGGGTGGGAACAAACTATGGCTACACCTTC

v_call: TRBV10-3
d_call: -
j_call: TRBJ1-2
clone_size: -
cdr3_length: 14
cdr3_aa: CAIKSSRGNYGYTF
cdr3_nt: TGTGCCATCAAGAGTAGTCGAGGGAACTATGGCTACACCTTC

v_call: TRBV25-1
d_call: -
j_call: TRBJ1-1
clone_size: once
cdr3_length: 16
cdr3_aa: CASSATTGTTSSEAFF
cdr3_nt: TGTGCCAGCAGTGCTACAACCGGGACAACCTCCTCTGAAGCTTTCTTT

v_call: TRBV9
d_call: -
j_call: TRBJ1-2
clone_size: -
cdr3_length: 14
cdr3_aa: CASSVSGANYGYTF
cdr3_nt: TGTGCCAGCAGCGTGTCAGGGGCTAACTATGGCTACACCTTT

v_call: TRBV5-4
d_call: TRBD1
j_call: TRBJ2-5
clone_size: -
cdr3_length: 14
cdr3_aa: CASSQGTGRETQYF
cdr3_nt: TGTGCCAGCAGCCAGGGGACAGGGCGCGAGACCCAGTACTTC

v_call: TRBV6-5
d_call: -
j_call: TRBJ1-6
clone_size: -
cdr3_length: 14
cdr3_aa: CASSYRGENSPLHF
cdr3_nt: TGTGCCAGCAGTTACCGGGGGGAGAATTCACCCCTCCACTTT

v_call: TRBV9
d_call: TRBD1
j_call: TRBJ2-1
clone_size: -
cdr3_length: 15
cdr3_aa: CASSVVGQGANEQFF
cdr3_nt: TGTGCCAGCAGCGTAGTAGGACAGGGGGCCAATGAGCAGTTCTTC

v_call: TRBV7-2
d_call: -
j_call: TRBJ2-5
clone_size: -
cdr3_length: 13
cdr3_aa: CASSAALQETQYF
cdr3_nt: TGTGCCAGCAGCGCGGCGCTCCAAGAGACCCAGTACTTC

v_call: TRBV11-3
d_call: -
j_call: TRBJ2-1
clone_size: -
cdr3_length: 12
cdr3_aa: CASSLVYREQFF
cdr3_nt: TGTGCCAGCAGCTTAGTTTATAGAGAGCAGTTCTTC

v_call: TRBV19
d_call: TRBD1
j_call: TRBJ1-2
clone_size: -
cdr3_length: 13
cdr3_aa: CASTPRQGDGYTF
cdr3_nt: TGTGCCAGTACCCCCCGACAGGGAGATGGCTACACCTTC

v_call: TRBV7-9
d_call: TRBD1
j_call: TRBJ1-4
clone_size: -
cdr3_length: 15
cdr3_aa: CASSHLTGGREKLFF
cdr3_nt: TGTGCCAGCAGCCATCTGACAGGGGGTAGAGAAAAACTGTTTTTT

v_call: TRBV5-1
d_call: -
j_call: TRBJ2-2
clone_size: -
cdr3_length: 14
cdr3_aa: CASSLVGSTGELFF
cdr3_nt: TGCGCCAGCAGCTTGGTTGGGAGCACCGGGGAGCTGTTTTTT